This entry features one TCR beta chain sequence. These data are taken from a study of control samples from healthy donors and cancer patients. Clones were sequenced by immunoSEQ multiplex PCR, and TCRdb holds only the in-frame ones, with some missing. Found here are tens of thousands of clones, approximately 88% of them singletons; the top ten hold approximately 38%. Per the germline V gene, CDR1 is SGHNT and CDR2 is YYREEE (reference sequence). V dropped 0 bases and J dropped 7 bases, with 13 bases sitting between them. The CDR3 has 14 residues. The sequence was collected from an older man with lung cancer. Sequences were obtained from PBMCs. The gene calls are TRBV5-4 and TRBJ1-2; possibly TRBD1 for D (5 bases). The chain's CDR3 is CASSLDRGLSGYTF. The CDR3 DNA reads TGTGCCAGCAGCTTGGATCGGGGGTTGAGTGGCTACACCTTC.